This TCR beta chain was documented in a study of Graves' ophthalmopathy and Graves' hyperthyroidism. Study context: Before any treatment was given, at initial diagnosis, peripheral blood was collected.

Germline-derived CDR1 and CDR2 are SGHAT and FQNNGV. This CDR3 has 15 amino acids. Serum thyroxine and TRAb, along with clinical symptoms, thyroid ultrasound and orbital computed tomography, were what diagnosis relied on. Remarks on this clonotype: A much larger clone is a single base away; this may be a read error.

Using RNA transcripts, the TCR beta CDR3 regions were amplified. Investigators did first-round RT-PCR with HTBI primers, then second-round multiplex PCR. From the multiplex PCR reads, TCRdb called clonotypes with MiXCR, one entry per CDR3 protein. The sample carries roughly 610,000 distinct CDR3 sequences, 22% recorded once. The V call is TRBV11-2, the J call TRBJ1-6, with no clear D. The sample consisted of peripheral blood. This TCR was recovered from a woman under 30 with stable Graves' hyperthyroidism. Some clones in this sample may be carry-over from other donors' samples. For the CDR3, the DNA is TGTGCCAGCAGCTTAGTGGCAGGCTTTGTGTCACACCTCCACTTT. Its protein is CASSLVAGFVSHLHF.